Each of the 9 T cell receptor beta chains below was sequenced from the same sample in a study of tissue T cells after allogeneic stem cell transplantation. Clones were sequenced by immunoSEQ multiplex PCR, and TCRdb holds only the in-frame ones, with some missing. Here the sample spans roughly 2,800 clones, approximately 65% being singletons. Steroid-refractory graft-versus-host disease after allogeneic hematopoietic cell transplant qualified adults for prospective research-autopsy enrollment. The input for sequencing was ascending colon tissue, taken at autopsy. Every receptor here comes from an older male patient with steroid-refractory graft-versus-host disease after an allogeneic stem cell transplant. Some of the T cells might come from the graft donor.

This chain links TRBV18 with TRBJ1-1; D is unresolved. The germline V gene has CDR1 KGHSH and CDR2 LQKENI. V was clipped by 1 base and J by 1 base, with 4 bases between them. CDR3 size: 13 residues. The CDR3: CASSPQANTEAFF. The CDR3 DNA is TGTGCCAGCTCACCACAGGCGAACACTGAAGCTTTCTTT. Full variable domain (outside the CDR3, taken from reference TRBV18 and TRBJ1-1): NAGVMQNPRHLVRRRGQEARLRCSPMKGHSHVYWYRQLPEEGLKFMVYLQKENIIDESGMPKERFSAEFPKEGPSILRIQQVVRGDSAAYFCASSPQANTEAFFGQGTRLTVV.

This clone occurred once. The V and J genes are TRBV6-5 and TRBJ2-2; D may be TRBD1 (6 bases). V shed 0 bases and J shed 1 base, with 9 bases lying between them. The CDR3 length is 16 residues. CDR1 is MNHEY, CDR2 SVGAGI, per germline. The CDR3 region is CASSYSMGQNTGELFF. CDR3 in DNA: TGTGCCAGCAGTTACTCGATGGGACAGAACACCGGGGAGCTGTTTTTT.

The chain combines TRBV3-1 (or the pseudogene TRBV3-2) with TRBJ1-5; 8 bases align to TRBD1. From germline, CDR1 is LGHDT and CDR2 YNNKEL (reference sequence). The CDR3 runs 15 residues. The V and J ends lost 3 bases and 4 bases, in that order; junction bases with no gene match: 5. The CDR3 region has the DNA TGTGCCAGCAGCCAGAGGGACAGGCTAAATCAGCCCCAGCATTTT. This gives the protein CASSQRDRLNQPQHF.

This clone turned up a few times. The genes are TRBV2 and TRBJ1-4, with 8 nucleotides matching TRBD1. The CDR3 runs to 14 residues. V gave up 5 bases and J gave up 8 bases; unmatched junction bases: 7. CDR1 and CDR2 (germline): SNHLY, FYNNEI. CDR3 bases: TGTGCCAGCAGTCAACAGGGGGTATACGAAAAACTGTTTTTT. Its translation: CASSQQGVYEKLFF.

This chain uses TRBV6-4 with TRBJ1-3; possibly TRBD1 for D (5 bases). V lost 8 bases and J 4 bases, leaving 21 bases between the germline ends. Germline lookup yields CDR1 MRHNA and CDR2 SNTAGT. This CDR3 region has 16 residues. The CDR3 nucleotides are TGTGCCAGCGATGGGGGTTTGGGGTGGCCCGGAAACACCATATATTTT. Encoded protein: CASDGGLGWPGNTIYF.

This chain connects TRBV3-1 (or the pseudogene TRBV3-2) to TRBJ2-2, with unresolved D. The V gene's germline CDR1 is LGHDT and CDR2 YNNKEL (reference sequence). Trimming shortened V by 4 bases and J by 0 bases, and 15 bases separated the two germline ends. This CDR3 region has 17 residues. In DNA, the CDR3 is TGTGCCAGCAGCCCGTTATATGCGTCTGCGAACACCGGGGAGCTGTTTTTT. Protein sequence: CASSPLYASANTGELFF.

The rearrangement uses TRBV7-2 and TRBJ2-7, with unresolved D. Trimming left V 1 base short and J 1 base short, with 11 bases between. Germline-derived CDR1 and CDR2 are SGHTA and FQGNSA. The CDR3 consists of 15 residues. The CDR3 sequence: CASSLGGTVSYEQYF. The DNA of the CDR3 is TGTGCCAGCAGCTTAGGAGGAACAGTTTCCTACGAGCAGTACTTC.

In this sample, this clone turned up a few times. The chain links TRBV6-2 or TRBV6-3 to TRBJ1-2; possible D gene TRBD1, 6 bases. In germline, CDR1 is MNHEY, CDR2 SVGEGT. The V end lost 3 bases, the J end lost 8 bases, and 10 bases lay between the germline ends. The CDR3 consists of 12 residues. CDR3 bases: TGTGCCAGCAGTTATGACAGGAGCGGCTACACCTTC. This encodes CASSYDRSGYTF.

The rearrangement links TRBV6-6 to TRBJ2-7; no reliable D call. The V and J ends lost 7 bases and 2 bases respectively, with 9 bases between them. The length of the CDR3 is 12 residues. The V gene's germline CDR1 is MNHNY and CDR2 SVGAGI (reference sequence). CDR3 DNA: TGTGCCAGCATGCACCGAACCTACGAGCAGTACTTC. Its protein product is CASMHRTYEQYF.